This T cell receptor (beta chain) was documented in a study of beta chain features in type 1 diabetes. Study details: Comparable age, gender and cell yields were observed in patients relative to healthy donors. Investigators examined 85 million to 110 million sorted cells across all samples.

Notes on the study in general: In all four CD4+ subsets, TCRB CDR3 length was significantly, moderately reduced in type 1 diabetes. Any PCR bias toward short templates would affect both groups alike.

With 4 bases clipped from V and 5 bases from J, the junction kept 3 bases outside the gene matches. The CDR3 runs 14 residues. Germline CDR1 and CDR2: SGHTA and FQGNSA. The authors obtained over 98% purity in all sorted populations. Reverse transcription of all isolated RNA meant that expressed TCRB transcripts were sequenced. Sequencing used immunoSEQ multiplex PCR; TCRdb keeps in-frame clones, though not all of them. Of about 260,000 clones listed, over 20% are singletons. As to this clone: What it binds is unknown.

The sequence came from a middle-aged woman with type 1 diabetes. This chain uses TRBV7-2 with TRBJ1-4; 8 bases line up with TRBD1. Sequenced: naive CD4+ T cells from blood. CDR3 nucleotide sequence: TGTGCCAGCAGCTGGACAGGGCCAAATGAAAAACTGTTTTTT. It codes for CASSWTGPNEKLFF.